The 5 T cell receptor beta chains below were found in one sample sequenced in a study of T cell repertoires in cytomegalovirus infection. TCRdb re-derived calls from the reads in MiXCR, one entry per CDR3 protein. The sample contains approximately 260,000 distinct CDR3 sequences, over 15% of which appear only once. The source material was CD8+ T cells from PBMCs. Receptor source: a human donor in good health (CMV status not recorded). Some clones in this sample may be carry-over from other donors' samples.

V usage is TRBV5-6 and J usage is TRBJ2-5, with TRBD1 matching 9 bases. The V and J ends lost 1 base and 4 bases, in that order; junction bases with no gene match: 8. The CDR3 covers 16 residues. Germline V lookup: CDR1 SGHDT, CDR2 YYEEEE. Written as DNA, the CDR3 is TGTGCCAGCAGCTTGATGGGACAGGGCAAAGGAGAGACCCAGTACTTC. The encoded protein is CASSLMGQGKGETQYF.

This clonotype showed up many times. This chain links TRBV11-3 with TRBJ1-5, with unresolved D. This CDR3 contains 14 residues. V was cut by 6 bases and J by 0 bases, with 9 bases left in between. Germline V gives CDR1 SGHNT, CDR2 YENEEA. CDR3 residues: CASSRPSSNQPQHF. DNA of the CDR3: TGTGCCAGCAGTCGTCCCTCTAGCAATCAGCCCCAGCATTTT.

This clonotype was picked up many times. The CDR3 DNA reads as TGTGCCAGCAGCTTAGCGGGGGGGCAGTGGGATACGCAGTATTTT. It encodes CASSLAGGQWDTQYF. The chain links TRBV7-2 to TRBJ2-3; weak D call: TRBD2 (7 bases). The CDR3 has 15 amino acids. Germline CDR1 reads SGHTA; CDR2 reads FQGNSA. V shed 0 bases and J shed 6 bases, with 13 bases lying between them.

This clonotype has only a few counts. V is TRBV4-3 and J is TRBJ1-2; 9 positions agree with TRBD1. J gave up 4 bases and V 1 base, and 10 bases lay outside the gene matches. Germline values: CDR1 LGHNA, CDR2 YSLEER. The CDR3 runs 17 residues. CDR3 region: CASSQGSRGQGTYGYTF. CDR3 DNA: TGCGCCAGCAGCCAAGGCTCCCGGGGACAGGGCACCTATGGCTACACCTTC.

This clonotype was observed a single time. This chain connects TRBV28 to TRBJ2-1, with 7 bases identical to TRBD2. Trimming cost V 5 bases and J 5 bases; bases outside gene matches: 12. Germline V gene data show CDR1 as MDHEN and CDR2 as SYDVKM. This CDR3 contains 16 residues. CDR3 sequence reads: CASSGTTRFRNNEQFF. The CDR3 nucleotides read TGTGCCAGCAGTGGGACTACCCGGTTTCGGAACAATGAGCAGTTCTTC. The complete variable domain, with remaining parts taken from reference TRBV28 and TRBJ2-1, reads DVKVTQSSRYLVKRTGEKVFLECVQDMDHENMFWYRQDPGLGLRLIYFSYDVKMKEKGDIPEGYSVSREKKERFSLILESASTNQTSMYLCASSGTTRFRNNEQFFGPGTRLTVL.